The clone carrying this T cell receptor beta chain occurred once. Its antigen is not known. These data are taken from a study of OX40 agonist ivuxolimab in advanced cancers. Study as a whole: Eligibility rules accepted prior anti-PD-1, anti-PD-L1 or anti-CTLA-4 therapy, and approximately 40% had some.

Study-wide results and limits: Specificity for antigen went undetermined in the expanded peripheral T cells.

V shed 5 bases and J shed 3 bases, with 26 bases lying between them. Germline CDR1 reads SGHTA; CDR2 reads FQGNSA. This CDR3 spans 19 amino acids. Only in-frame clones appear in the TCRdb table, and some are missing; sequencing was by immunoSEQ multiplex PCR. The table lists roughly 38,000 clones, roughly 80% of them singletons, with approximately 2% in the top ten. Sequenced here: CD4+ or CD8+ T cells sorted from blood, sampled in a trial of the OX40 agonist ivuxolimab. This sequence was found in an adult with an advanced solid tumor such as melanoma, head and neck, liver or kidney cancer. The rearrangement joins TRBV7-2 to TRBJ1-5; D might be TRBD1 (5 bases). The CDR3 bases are TGTGCCAGCAGCCCGGGTGGAGGGACTTGGATCCCCCCCAATCAGCCCCAGCATTTT. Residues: CASSPGGGTWIPPNQPQHF.